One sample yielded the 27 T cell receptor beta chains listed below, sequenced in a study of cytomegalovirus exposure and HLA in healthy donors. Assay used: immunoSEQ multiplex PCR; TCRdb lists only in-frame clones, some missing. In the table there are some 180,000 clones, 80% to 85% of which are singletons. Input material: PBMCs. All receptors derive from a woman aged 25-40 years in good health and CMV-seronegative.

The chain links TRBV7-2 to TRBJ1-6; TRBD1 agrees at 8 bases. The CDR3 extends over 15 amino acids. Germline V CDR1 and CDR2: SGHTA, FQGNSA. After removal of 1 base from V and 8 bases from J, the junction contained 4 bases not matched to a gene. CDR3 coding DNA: TGTGCCAGCAGCTTAGTTACAGGGGGTTATTCACCCCTCCACTTT. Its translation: CASSLVTGGYSPLHF.

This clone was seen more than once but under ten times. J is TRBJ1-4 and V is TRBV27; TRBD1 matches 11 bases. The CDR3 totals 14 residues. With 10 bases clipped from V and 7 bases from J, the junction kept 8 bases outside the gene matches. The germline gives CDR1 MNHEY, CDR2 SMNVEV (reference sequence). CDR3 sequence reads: CATLGQGAGEKLFF. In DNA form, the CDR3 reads TGTGCCACCCTAGGACAGGGGGCCGGTGAAAAACTGTTTTTT.

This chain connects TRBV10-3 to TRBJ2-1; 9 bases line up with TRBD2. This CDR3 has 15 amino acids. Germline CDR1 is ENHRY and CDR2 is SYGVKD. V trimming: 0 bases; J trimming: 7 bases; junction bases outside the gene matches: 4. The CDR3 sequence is CAISESTSGSNEQFF. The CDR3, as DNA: TGTGCCATCAGTGAGTCTACTAGCGGGTCGAATGAGCAGTTCTTC.

The CDR3 here is CSASGTFDRGGANVLTF. The DNA of the CDR3 is TGCAGCGCTTCCGGGACATTCGACCGGGGTGGGGCCAACGTCCTGACTTTC. V usage is TRBV29-1 and J usage is TRBJ2-6; D is perhaps TRBD1 (6 bases). V was clipped by 7 bases and J by 3 bases, with 22 bases between them. The CDR3 extends over 17 amino acids. Germline CDR1 is SQVTM and CDR2 is ANQGSEA.

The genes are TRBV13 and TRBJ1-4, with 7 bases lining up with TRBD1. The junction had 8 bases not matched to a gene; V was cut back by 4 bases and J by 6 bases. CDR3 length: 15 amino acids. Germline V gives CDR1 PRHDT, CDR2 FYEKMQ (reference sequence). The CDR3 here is CASSSSGTVHEKLFF. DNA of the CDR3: TGTGCCAGCAGCTCGTCGGGGACAGTCCATGAAAAACTGTTTTTT.

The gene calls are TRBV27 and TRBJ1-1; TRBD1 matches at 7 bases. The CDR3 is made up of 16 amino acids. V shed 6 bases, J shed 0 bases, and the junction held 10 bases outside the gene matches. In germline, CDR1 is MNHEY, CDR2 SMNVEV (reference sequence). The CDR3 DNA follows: TGTGCCAGCAGATTAACCGGGACAGAAATGAACACTGAAGCTTTCTTT. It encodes CASRLTGTEMNTEAFF.

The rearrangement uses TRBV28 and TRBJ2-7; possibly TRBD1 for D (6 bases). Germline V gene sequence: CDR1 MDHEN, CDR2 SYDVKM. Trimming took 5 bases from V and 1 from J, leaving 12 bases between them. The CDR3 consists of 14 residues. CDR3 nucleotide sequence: TGTGCCAGCAGTGGACAGAGTCCTTCCTACGAGCAGTACTTC. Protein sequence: CASSGQSPSYEQYF.

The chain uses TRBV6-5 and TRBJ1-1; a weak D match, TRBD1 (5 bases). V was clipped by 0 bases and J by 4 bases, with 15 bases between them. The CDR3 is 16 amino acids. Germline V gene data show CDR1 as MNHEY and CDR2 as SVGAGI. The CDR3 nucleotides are TGTGCCAGCAGTTACTCTAGGGGCAGTCGTACCACTGAAGCTTTCTTT. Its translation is CASSYSRGSRTTEAFF.

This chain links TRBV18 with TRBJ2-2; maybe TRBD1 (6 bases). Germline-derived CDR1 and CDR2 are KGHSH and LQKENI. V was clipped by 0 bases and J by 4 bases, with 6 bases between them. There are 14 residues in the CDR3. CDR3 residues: CASSPPGGTGELFF. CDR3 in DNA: TGTGCCAGCTCACCACCAGGGGGCACCGGGGAGCTGTTTTTT.

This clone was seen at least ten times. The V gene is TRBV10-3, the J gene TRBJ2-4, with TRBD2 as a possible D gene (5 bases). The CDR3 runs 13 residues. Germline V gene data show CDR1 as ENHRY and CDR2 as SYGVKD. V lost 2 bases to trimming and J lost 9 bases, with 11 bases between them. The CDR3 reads CAISEASSSIQYF. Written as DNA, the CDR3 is TGTGCCATCAGTGAGGCTAGCTCGAGCATTCAGTACTTC.

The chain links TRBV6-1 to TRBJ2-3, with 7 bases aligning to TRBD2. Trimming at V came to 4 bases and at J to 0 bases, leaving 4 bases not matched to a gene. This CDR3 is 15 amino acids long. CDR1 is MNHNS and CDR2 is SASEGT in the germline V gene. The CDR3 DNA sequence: TGTGCCAGCAGTGCAGCGGGGCAGAGCACAGATACGCAGTATTTT. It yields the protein CASSAAGQSTDTQYF.

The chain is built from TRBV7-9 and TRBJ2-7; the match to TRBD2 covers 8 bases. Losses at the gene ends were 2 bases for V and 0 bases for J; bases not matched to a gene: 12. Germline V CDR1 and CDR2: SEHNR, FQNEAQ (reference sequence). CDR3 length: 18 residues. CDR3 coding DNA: TGTGCCAGCAGCTTAAAGGGAGGACGCGGGGGGCTCTCCTACGAGCAGTACTTC. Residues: CASSLKGGRGGLSYEQYF.

The CDR3 bases are TGCGCCAGCAGCTTGGAGGCCAGGATTTTCTCTGGGGCCAACGTCCTGACTTTC. It codes for CASSLEARIFSGANVLTF. The chain couples TRBV5-1 to TRBJ2-6; D is unresolved. The CDR3 is made up of 18 amino acids. CDR1 SGHRS and CDR2 YFSETQ come from the germline V gene. V was trimmed by 0 bases and J by 0 bases, leaving 13 bases between them.

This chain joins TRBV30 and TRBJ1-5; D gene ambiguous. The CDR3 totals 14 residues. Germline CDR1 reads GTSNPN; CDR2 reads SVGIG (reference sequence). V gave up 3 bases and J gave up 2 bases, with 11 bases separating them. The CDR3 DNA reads TGTGCCTGGAGGGCCCGCTTGCGCAATCAGCCCCAGCATTTT. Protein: CAWRARLRNQPQHF.

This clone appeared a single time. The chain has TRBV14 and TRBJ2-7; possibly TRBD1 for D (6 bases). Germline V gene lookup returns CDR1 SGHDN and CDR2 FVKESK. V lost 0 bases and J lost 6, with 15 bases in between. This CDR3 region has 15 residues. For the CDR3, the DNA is TGTGCCAGCAGCCAAGATCGCAGGGGTTATAGCGAGCAGTACTTC. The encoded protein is CASSQDRRGYSEQYF. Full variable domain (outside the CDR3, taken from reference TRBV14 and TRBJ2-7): EAGVTQFPSHSVIEKGQTVTLRCDPISGHDNLYWYRRVMGKEIKFLLHFVKESKQDESGMPNNRFLAERTGGTYSTLKVQPAELEDSGVYFCASSQDRRGYSEQYFGPGTRLTVT.

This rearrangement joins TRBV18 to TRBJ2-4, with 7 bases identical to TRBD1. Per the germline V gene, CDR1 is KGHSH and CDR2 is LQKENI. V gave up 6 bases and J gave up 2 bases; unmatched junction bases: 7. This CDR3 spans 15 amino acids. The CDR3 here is CASSGAGGPKNIQYF. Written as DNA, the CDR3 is TGTGCCAGCTCCGGGGCAGGGGGACCCAAAAACATTCAGTACTTC.

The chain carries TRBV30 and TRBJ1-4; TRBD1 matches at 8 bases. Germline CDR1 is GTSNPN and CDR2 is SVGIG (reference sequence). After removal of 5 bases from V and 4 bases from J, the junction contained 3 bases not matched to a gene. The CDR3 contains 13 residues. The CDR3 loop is CAWDGQGNEKLFF. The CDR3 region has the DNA TGTGCCTGGGATGGACAGGGTAATGAAAAACTGTTTTTT.

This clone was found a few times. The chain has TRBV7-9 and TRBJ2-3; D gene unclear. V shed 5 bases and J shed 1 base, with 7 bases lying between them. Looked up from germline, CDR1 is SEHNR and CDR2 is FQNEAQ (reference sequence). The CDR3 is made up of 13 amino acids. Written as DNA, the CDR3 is TGTGCCAGCAGCCCCTCCGGCACAGATACGCAGTATTTT. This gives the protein CASSPSGTDTQYF.

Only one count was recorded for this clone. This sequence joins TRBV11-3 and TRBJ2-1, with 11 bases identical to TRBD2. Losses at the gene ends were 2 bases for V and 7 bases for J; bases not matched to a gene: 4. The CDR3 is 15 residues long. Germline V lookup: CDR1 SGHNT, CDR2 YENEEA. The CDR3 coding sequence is TGTGCCAGCAGCTTAAGCCTAGCGGGAGGAAATGAGCAGTTCTTC. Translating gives CASSLSLAGGNEQFF.

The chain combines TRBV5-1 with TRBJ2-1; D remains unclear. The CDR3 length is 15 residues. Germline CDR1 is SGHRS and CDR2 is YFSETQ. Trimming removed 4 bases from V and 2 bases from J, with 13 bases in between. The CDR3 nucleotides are TGCGCCAGCAGCGGTCAGTCAAGTACCTACAATGAGCAGTTCTTC. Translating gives CASSGQSSTYNEQFF.

CDR3 DNA: TGTGCCAGCACCAAAAGGGGTATGAACACCGGGGAGCTGTTTTTT. This codes for CASTKRGMNTGELFF. This chain connects TRBV6-6 to TRBJ2-2; weak D call: TRBD1 (5 bases). The CDR3 sequence is 15 residues long. From germline, CDR1 is MNHNY and CDR2 SVGAGI (reference sequence). Trimming left V 7 bases short and J 1 base short, with 13 bases between.

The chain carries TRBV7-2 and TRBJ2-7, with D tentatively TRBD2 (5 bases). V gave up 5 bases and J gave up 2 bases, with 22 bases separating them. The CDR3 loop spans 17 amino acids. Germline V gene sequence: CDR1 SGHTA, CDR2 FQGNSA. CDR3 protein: CASSASSGFGVAYEQYF. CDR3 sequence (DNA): TGTGCCAGCAGCGCCTCCTCAGGTTTCGGGGTTGCCTACGAGCAGTACTTC.

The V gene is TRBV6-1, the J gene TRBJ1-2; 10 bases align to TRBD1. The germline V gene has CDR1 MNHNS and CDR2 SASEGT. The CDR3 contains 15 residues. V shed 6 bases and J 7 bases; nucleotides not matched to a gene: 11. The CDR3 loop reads CASRARTGGVLGYTF. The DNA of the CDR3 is TGTGCCAGCAGGGCTCGGACAGGGGGAGTACTTGGCTACACCTTC.

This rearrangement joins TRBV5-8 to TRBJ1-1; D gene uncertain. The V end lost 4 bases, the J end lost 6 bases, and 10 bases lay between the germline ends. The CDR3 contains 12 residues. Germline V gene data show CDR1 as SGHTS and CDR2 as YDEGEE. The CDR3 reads CASSLQYSEAFF. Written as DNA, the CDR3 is TGTGCCAGCAGCCTTCAATACTCTGAAGCTTTCTTT.

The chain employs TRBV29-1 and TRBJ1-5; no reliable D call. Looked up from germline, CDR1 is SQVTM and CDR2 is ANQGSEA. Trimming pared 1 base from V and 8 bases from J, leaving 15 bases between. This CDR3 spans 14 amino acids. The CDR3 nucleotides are TGCAGCGTTGAAGGTTCCCTCCCCGGGGAGCCCCAGCATTTT. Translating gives CSVEGSLPGEPQHF.

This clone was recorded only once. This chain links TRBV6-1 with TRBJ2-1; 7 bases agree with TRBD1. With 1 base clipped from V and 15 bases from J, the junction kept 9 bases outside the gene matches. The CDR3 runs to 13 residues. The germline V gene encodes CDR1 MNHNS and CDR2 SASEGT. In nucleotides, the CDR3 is TGTGCCAGCAGTGAAGGATACCGGGACAGCGGGTTCTTC. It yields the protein CASSEGYRDSGFF.

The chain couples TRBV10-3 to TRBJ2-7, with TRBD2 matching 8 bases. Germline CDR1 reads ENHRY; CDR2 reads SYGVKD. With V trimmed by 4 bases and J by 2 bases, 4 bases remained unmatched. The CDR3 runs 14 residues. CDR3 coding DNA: TGTGCCATCAGTGTTCAAGCGGGAGCCTACGAGCAGTACTTC. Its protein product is CAISVQAGAYEQYF.